The next 6 T cell receptor beta chains were all read from a single sample in a study of blood T cell repertoires in COVID-19. Data came from immunoSEQ multiplex PCR; TCRdb stores just in-frame clones and leaves some out. Of approximately 300,000 clones listed, 86% were seen once; the top ten hold around 1.5%. Sequenced: peripheral blood. The receptors derive from a woman between 45 and 60 years old with acute or convalescent COVID-19.

V usage is TRBV28 and J usage is TRBJ2-1; 8 bases agree with TRBD2. The CDR3 length is 15 residues. Germline V lookup: CDR1 MDHEN, CDR2 SYDVKM. The trim removed 9 bases at V and 5 bases at J, leaving 12 bases unmatched. CDR3 nucleotide sequence: TGTGCCAGTGGCCTAGGCCTAGCGGGTAACAATGAGCAGTTCTTC. Encoded protein: CASGLGLAGNNEQFF.

The rearrangement joins TRBV11-3 to TRBJ2-2; the D gene is possibly TRBD2 (5 bases). The CDR3 is 15 amino acids. Germline lookup yields CDR1 SGHNT and CDR2 YENEEA. Deletions cut 5 bases from V and 7 bases from J, with 17 bases between. As DNA, the CDR3 is TGTGCCAGCAGCCCCCGCACGGGAAGGGACGGGGAGCTGTTTTTT. Translated: CASSPRTGRDGELFF.

V and J are TRBV12-3 or TRBV12-4 and TRBJ2-5, with a tentative D call TRBD2 (5 bases). This CDR3 region has 13 residues. The V gene lost 10 bases and the J gene lost 5 bases, with 17 bases spanning the gap. CDR3 sequence (DNA): TGTGCCACCCTTTCGGGGTACATGGAGACCCAGTACTTC. This translates into CATLSGYMETQYF.

This chain uses TRBV27 with TRBJ2-3; D unclear. This CDR3 has 13 amino acids. V was clipped by 3 bases and J by 0 bases, with 4 bases between them. Germline V gene data show CDR1 as MNHEY and CDR2 as SMNVEV (reference sequence). CDR3 sequence (DNA): TGTGCCAGCAGTTTCCTAAGCACAGATACGCAGTATTTT. Its protein product is CASSFLSTDTQYF.

V usage is TRBV7-3 and J usage is TRBJ1-3, with 9 bases that match TRBD1. CDR1 SGHTA and CDR2 FQGTGA come from the germline V gene. Trimming cost V 3 bases and J 5 bases; bases outside gene matches: 5. The CDR3 consists of 15 residues. The CDR3 reads CASSFTGGGRNTIYF. CDR3 in DNA: TGTGCCAGCAGCTTCACAGGGGGCGGCAGAAACACCATATATTTT.

The rearrangement joins TRBV9 to TRBJ2-7; 11 nucleotides line up with TRBD2. This CDR3 region has 15 residues. From germline, CDR1 is SGDLS and CDR2 YYNGEE. After removal of 4 bases from V and 2 bases from J, the junction contained 5 bases not matched to a gene. In nucleotides, the CDR3 is TGTGCCAGCAGCTTAGGGACTAGCGGAACCTACGAGCAGTACTTC. Translation gives CASSLGTSGTYEQYF.